Listed here are 27 T cell receptor delta chains from one sample, sequenced in a study of Vγ9Vδ2 T cells in congenital toxoplasmosis. A single-tube template-switch cDNA reaction was primed with TRGC- and TRDC-specific primers. Both the TRGC1 and TRGC2 constant genes were targeted by the TRGC primer. TCRdb used CATT to re-call clones from the reads. Of approximately 970 delta-chain clones in the sample, about 19% are singletons; the top ten hold 9.5% to 12%. Sequencing used gamma-delta T cells from blood. These receptors were taken from a child younger than 10 born to a mother with Toxoplasma gondii infection during pregnancy, either congenitally infected or uninfected (not recorded which).

In its sample, this clone was seen once. This likely stems from a read error, as it lies one base from a far larger clone. The chain combines TRDV1 with TRDJ1, with D maybe TRDD3 (6 bases). As TCRdb names no J gene, one was assigned here on the basis of a DNA match to germline. The CDR3 runs 20 residues. Trimming removed 5 bases from V and 0 bases from J, with 28 bases in between. From germline, CDR1 is TSWWSYY and CDR2 QGS. The CDR3 DNA sequence: TGTGCTCTTGGGCCTCCCCCCCCACGTCGGTGGGGGGCGTACACCGATAAACTCATCTTT. This translates into CALGPPPPRRWGAYTDKLIF.

There are a few counts of this clone. V and J are TRDV2 and TRDJ3; TRDD3 agrees at 9 bases. The germline V gene has CDR1 GEAIGNYY and CDR2 EKD. This CDR3 has 18 amino acids. V trimming: 0 bases; J trimming: 1 base; junction bases outside the gene matches: 3. CDR3: CACDTGWGISWDTRQMFF. In nucleotides, the CDR3 is TGTGCCTGTGACACCGGGTGGGGGATATCCTGGGACACCCGACAGATGTTTTTC.

In regard to this clone: Given a far larger clone just one base away, this is likely a sequencing read error. The J gene is TRDJ3, the V gene TRDV2; no definite D call. TCRdb does not report a J gene; here it was assigned by matching the DNA to germline references. The ends were cut back, 3 bases at V and 0 bases at J, with 26 bases in the middle. The CDR3 is 22 amino acids. Germline CDR1 reads GEAIGNYY; CDR2 reads EKD. The CDR3 bases are TGTGCCTGTGACTCGGTGGATTATCGACGTTCCCACAGCTCCTGGGACACCCGACAGATGTTTTTC. Translated, it gives CACDSVDYRRSHSSWDTRQMFF.

With respect to this clone: A much larger clonotype is one base distant, so this may be a read error. The chain employs TRDV2 and TRDJ1; 12 bases are a match to TRDD3. CDR1 and CDR2 (germline): GEAIGNYY, EKD. This CDR3 spans 14 amino acids. The CDR3 coding sequence is TGTGCCTGTGACGTACTGGGGGATACCGGTAAACTCATCTTT. Translated, it gives CACDVLGDTGKLIF.

The chain couples TRDV2 to TRDJ3; TRDD3 agrees at 13 bases. Germline matching of the DNA provided the J gene here, since TCRdb leaves it blank. Trimming took 1 base from V and 1 from J; bases not matched to a gene: 6. The germline gives CDR1 GEAIGNYY, CDR2 EKD. This CDR3 is 20 amino acids long. The CDR3 spells CACDTVLGDTASWDTRQMFF. CDR3 sequence (DNA): TGTGCCTGTGACACGGTACTGGGGGATACGGCGTCCTGGGACACCCGACAGATGTTTTTC.

This clone was seen only a few times. A much more abundant neighbour one base away suggests this may be a read error. The same CDR3 arises from other DNA sequences in this sample as well. The V and J genes are TRDV2 and TRDJ1, with TRDD3 matching over 8 bases. CDR1 and CDR2 from the germline V gene are GEAIGNYY and EKD. This CDR3 contains 14 residues. CDR3: CACDMVGIPDKLIF. CDR3 nucleotide sequence: TGTGCCTGTGACATGGTGGGGATACCCGATAAACTCATCTTC.

In its sample, this clone is large. The V and J genes are TRDV2 and TRDJ3; 7 positions match TRDD3. The CDR3 contains 17 residues. Germline V gene lookup returns CDR1 GEAIGNYY and CDR2 EKD. J lost 0 bases, V lost 6 bases, and 7 bases had no gene match. The chain's CDR3 is CACFVVGDSWDTRQMFF. CDR3 DNA: TGTGCCTGTTTCGTGGTGGGGGACTCCTGGGACACCCGACAGATGTTTTTC.

This clone was detected a few times. A much larger clone sits a single nucleotide away, making a read error possible. V and J are TRDV1 and TRDJ1; D gene uncertain. CDR3 length: 16 amino acids. V was shortened by 5 bases and J by 1 base, with 17 bases between the two germline ends. Per the germline V gene, CDR1 is TSWWSYY and CDR2 is QGS. The CDR3 nucleotides read TGTGCTCTTGGGCACGTTCACGGGTATATCACCGATAAACTCATCTTT. Translating it yields CALGHVHGYITDKLIF.

About this clone itself: With a much larger clone just one base away, this may be a read error. J is TRDJ1 and V is TRDV1, with 10 bases that match TRDD3. The CDR3 consists of 23 residues. V gave up 2 bases and J gave up 7 bases; unmatched junction bases: 31. The germline CDR1 and CDR2 sequences are TSWWSYY and QGS. Here the CDR3 DNA reads TGTGCTCTTGGGGAAGGGGGGGAAAATTTTATCCAGCCAGCAGTACTGGGGGATCCTAAACTCATCTTT. Protein: CALGEGGENFIQPAVLGDPKLIF.

This clone is medium-sized in the sample. The chain carries TRDV2 and TRDJ1; TRDD3 agrees at 11 bases. J lost 3 bases, V lost 3 bases, and 11 bases had no gene match. The CDR3 sequence is 17 residues long. Germline V gene lookup returns CDR1 GEAIGNYY and CDR2 EKD. CDR3: CACDSLALGDRSDKLIF. CDR3 nucleotide sequence: TGTGCCTGTGACTCACTGGCACTGGGGGATAGATCCGATAAACTCATCTTT.

By sample fraction, this clone is medium-sized. This chain joins TRDV2 and TRDJ1; 12 bases agree with TRDD3. Per germline, CDR1 GEAIGNYY and CDR2 EKD. V shed 3 bases and J 2 bases; nucleotides not matched to a gene: 15. This CDR3 has 19 residues. The DNA for the CDR3 is TGTGCCTGTGACCTGCTCGTACTGGGGGATACAGGGGAAACCGATAAACTCATCTTT. It yields the protein CACDLLVLGDTGETDKLIF.

This clone is a singleton in its sample. A much larger clone differs from this one at a single base, so this may be a read error. The rearrangement uses TRDV2 and TRDJ3; 11 bases fit TRDD3. TCRdb lists no J gene, so it was determined here by aligning the DNA to germline. Germline V CDR1 and CDR2: GEAIGNYY, EKD. This CDR3 region has 17 residues. CDR3 in DNA: TGTGCCCGTGACATACTGGGGGATACCTGGGACACCCGACAGATGTTTTTC. Translation: CARDILGDTWDTRQMFF.

This clone is labeled large. The chain links TRDV1 to TRDJ1; 11 bases agree with TRDD3. The V and J ends lost 6 bases and 3 bases, in that order; junction bases with no gene match: 24. Per germline, CDR1 TSWWSYY and CDR2 QGS. This CDR3 region has 21 residues. The CDR3 bases are TGTGCTCTTGGCGATCTTCCTATGAGCTTCGGTACTGGGGGATATCCCGATAAACTCATCTTT. Protein product: CALGDLPMSFGTGGYPDKLIF.

By share, this clone counts as large (0.1 to 1%). The rearrangement uses TRAV29/DV5 and TRDJ1; 13 positions agree with TRDD3. After removal of 0 bases from V and 0 bases from J, the junction contained 8 bases not matched to a gene. The germline V gene encodes CDR1 NSMFDY and CDR2 ISSIKDK. This CDR3 region has 18 residues. CDR3 nucleotides: TGTGCAGCAAGCGCGACTGGGGGATACGCCCGGTACACCGATAAACTCATCTTT. Translated: CAASATGGYARYTDKLIF.

This clone is labeled as medium-sized. The V and J genes are TRAV14/DV4 and TRDJ1; 13 bases are a match to TRDD3. CDR1 and CDR2 (germline): TSDPSYG, QGSYDQQN (reference sequence). V lost 11 bases and J lost 0; bases outside the gene matches: 6. The CDR3 totals 15 residues. Here the CDR3 DNA reads TGTGCAGCGACTGGGGGATACGGGTACACCGATAAACTCATCTTT. Its translation: CAATGGYGYTDKLIF.

V gene TRDV1 combines with J gene TRDJ1, with 9 nucleotides matching TRDD2. The length of the CDR3 is 24 residues. V was clipped by 4 bases and J by 8 bases; unmatched bases: 38. From germline, CDR1 is TSWWSYY and CDR2 QGS. The CDR3 sequence is CALGGRPSYFGNWARDAINLKLIF. CDR3 DNA sequence: TGTGCTCTTGGGGGACGGCCTTCCTACTTCGGAAACTGGGCACGGGACGCTATAAACCTGAAACTCATCTTT.

Notes on this clone: A much larger clone differs by one base, so this may be a read error. The genes are TRDV2 and TRDJ1; D may be TRDD3 (5 bases). The J gene was missing in TCRdb and was found by matching the end of the DNA to germline. Germline V gene data show CDR1 as GEAIGNYY and CDR2 as EKD. V was pared by 1 base and J by 3 bases, with 17 bases between. The CDR3 is 16 amino acids. CDR3 loop: CACDTLGGAGPDKLIF. The CDR3, as DNA: TGTGCCTGTGACACGCTAGGTGGGGCGGGACCCGATAAACTCATCTTT.

This clone has more than one count but fewer than ten. This same CDR3 is encoded by further DNA sequences in the sample. This chain uses TRDV2 with TRDJ1; 9 bases agree with TRDD3. TCRdb does not report a J gene; here it was assigned by matching the DNA to germline references. CDR3 length: 16 amino acids. CDR1 GEAIGNYY and CDR2 EKD come from the germline V gene. Trimming removed 3 bases from V and 2 bases from J; junction bases left unmatched: 9. CDR3 DNA: TGTGCCTGTGACGCTTTACTGGGGGACACAACCGATAAACTCATCTTT. This encodes CACDALLGDTTDKLIF.

By sample share, this clone is medium-sized. The rearrangement uses TRDV2 and TRDJ1, with 10 bases fitting TRDD3. There are 21 residues in the CDR3. Germline CDR1 reads GEAIGNYY; CDR2 reads EKD. Unmatched junction bases numbered 18, after V lost 0 bases and J lost 0 bases. CDR3 sequence (DNA): TGTGCCTGTGACACCGTTACCATGCTGGGGGATATGGTAAGGTACACCGATAAACTCATCTTT. Translation gives CACDTVTMLGDMVRYTDKLIF.

By frequency in the sample, this clone is medium-sized. V and J are TRDV2 and TRDJ1; 8 bases are a match to TRDD3. V gave up 3 bases and J gave up 0 bases; unmatched junction bases: 5. This CDR3 comprises 15 residues. Germline V lookup: CDR1 GEAIGNYY, CDR2 EKD. CDR3 amino acids: CACDAILGDTDKLIF. CDR3 DNA sequence: TGTGCCTGTGACGCCATACTGGGGGACACCGATAAACTCATCTTT.

This clone is termed large (0.1 to 1%). The rearrangement links TRDV3 to TRDJ1; 12 bases map to TRDD3. Germline CDR1 reads TVYSNPD; CDR2 reads GDNSRS (reference sequence). The ends lost 2 bases at V and 0 bases at J; junction bases unmatched: 25. The CDR3 sequence is 22 residues long. CDR3 in amino acids: CAFLSYTNWGIPLNPYTDKLIF. CDR3 in DNA: TGTGCCTTTCTATCCTACACAAACTGGGGGATACCCCTAAATCCGTACACCGATAAACTCATCTTT.

The rearrangement uses TRDV3 and TRDJ1; TRDD3 agrees at 10 bases. The J gene, missing from TCRdb, was assigned here through DNA to germline matching. The germline V gene has CDR1 TVYSNPD and CDR2 GDNSRS (reference sequence). The V segment lost 3 bases and the J segment 2 bases; nucleotides outside the gene matches: 15. This CDR3 region has 17 residues. This CDR3 reads CAFHHLTGDTRTDKLIF. For the CDR3, the DNA is TGTGCCTTCCACCACCTTACGGGGGATACGCGTACCGATAAACTCATCTTT.

On this clone itself: This may stem from a read error, because a much larger clone lies one nucleotide away. The rearrangement joins TRDV2 to TRDJ3, with a tentative D call TRDD3 (6 bases). TCRdb does not report a J gene; here it was assigned by matching the DNA to germline references. This CDR3 comprises 18 residues. CDR1 GEAIGNYY and CDR2 EKD come from the germline V gene. Trimming shortened V by 0 bases and J by 0 bases, and 11 bases separated the two germline ends. The CDR3 protein is CACDTLGTNSWDTRQMFF. For the CDR3, the DNA is TGTGCCTGTGACACCCTGGGGACGAACTCCTGGGACACCCGACAGATGTTTTTC.

This clone is deemed medium-sized. The gene calls are TRDV2 and TRDJ1, with 7 bases fitting TRDD2. J gave up 3 bases and V 0 bases, and 15 bases lay outside the gene matches. The CDR3 spans 18 residues. CDR1 is GEAIGNYY, CDR2 EKD, per germline. The CDR3 loop reads CACDTVPTSGDGPDKLIF. CDR3 in DNA: TGTGCCTGTGACACCGTTCCTACGAGTGGGGACGGGCCCGATAAACTCATCTTT.

In this sample, this clone is large. The V and J genes are TRDV1 and TRDJ1; D possibly corresponds to TRDD3 (6 bases). CDR1 is TSWWSYY, CDR2 QGS, per germline. The CDR3 covers 19 residues. The V and J ends lost 9 bases and 1 base respectively, with 30 bases between them. The CDR3, as DNA: TGTGCTCTCCGACTCCCAGGCCTTGGGGGCTTACCGATCACCGATAAACTCATCTTT. This encodes CALRLPGLGGLPITDKLIF.

By sample fraction, this clone is medium-sized (0.01 to 0.1%). The rearrangement joins TRDV2 to TRDJ3; 13 bases align to TRDD3. The CDR3 spans 21 residues. Per the germline V gene, CDR1 is GEAIGNYY and CDR2 is EKD. J was trimmed by 0 bases and V by 3 bases; bases with no gene match: 10. The chain's CDR3 is CACDSMYWGIRSSWDTRQMFF. DNA of the CDR3: TGTGCCTGTGACTCTATGTACTGGGGGATACGTAGCTCCTGGGACACCCGACAGATGTTTTTC.

By sample fraction, this clone is large. This chain links TRDV2 with TRDJ1; possible D gene TRDD3, 5 bases. Assignment of the J gene here rests on matching the DNA to germline, because TCRdb gives none. Between the trimmed V and J ends, which lost 3 bases and 10 bases, there was a span of 26 bases. The CDR3 is made up of 16 amino acids. CDR1 is GEAIGNYY and CDR2 is EKD in the germline V gene. CDR3 amino acids: CACDPIGPARGPSLIF. The CDR3 coding sequence is TGTGCCTGTGACCCCATTGGTCCCGCCCGGGGACCATCACTCATCTTT.